These T cell receptor beta chains were read from a single sample in a study of early T cells in non-severe SARS-CoV-2 infection. One entry per CDR3 protein results from TCRdb running MiXCR on the 5' RACE reads. The sample has approximately 60,000 distinct CDR3 sequences, around an eighth seen once; the top ten hold 1.3% to 1.5%. Sequencing was carried out using whole blood. The receptors originated from an adult who was a healthcare worker with PCR-confirmed SARS-CoV-2 infection or an uninfected control (not recorded which). CDR3s leave out the opening cysteine and the closing phenylalanine or tryptophan. Each record gives: CDR3 protein, V gene, J gene.

SASRGSGGNYEQY	TRBV20-1	TRBJ2-7
AWGTGGPDTQY	TRBV30	TRBJ2-3
ASSTGGANGYT	TRBV19	TRBJ1-2
ASKRQGWHNEQF	TRBV5-1	TRBJ2-1
ASGRTSDKQF	TRBV6-4	TRBJ2-1
ASSEMTRGYQETQY	TRBV10-2	TRBJ2-5
SARDPTLTGGNTIY	TRBV20-1	TRBJ1-3
ASSSSHPSVQETQY	TRBV13	TRBJ2-5
ASSSYSGSNTGELF	TRBV7-6	TRBJ2-2
SVPTGPTEAF	TRBV29-1	TRBJ1-1
ASSLNTGSTEAF	TRBV18	TRBJ1-1
ASSPRGQTGGELF	TRBV6-6	TRBJ2-2
ASSLVGETQY	TRBV12-3/TRBV12-4	TRBJ2-5
ASSLLSGVAF	TRBV5-1	TRBJ1-1
ASTPGYHEQY	TRBV7-9	TRBJ2-7
ASGQGDGETQY	TRBV28	TRBJ2-5
ASTHDRGRAKNIQY	TRBV2	TRBJ2-4
ASSQDLGATEAF	TRBV14	TRBJ1-1
ASRHGQGIGGYT	TRBV7-2	TRBJ1-2
ASPDRTVGGNEKLF	TRBV19	TRBJ1-4
ASSLGDRDRETQY	TRBV7-2	TRBJ2-5
ASSPVGGDGAYEQY	TRBV9	TRBJ2-7
ASSLVASTEAF	TRBV7-2	TRBJ1-1
ASSLGPQGPGDEQF	TRBV5-6	TRBJ2-1
ASSPQGQLISPLH	TRBV12-3/TRBV12-4	TRBJ1-6
ASSGAGGSGQPQH	TRBV2	TRBJ1-5
SAGTGGTYEQY	TRBV29-1	TRBJ2-7
ASSVTGTDFYEQY	TRBV9	TRBJ2-7
ASSYSSQGGTEAF	TRBV6-6	TRBJ1-1